This T cell receptor beta chain stems from a study of shared T cell receptors in the human thymus. Clones were sequenced by immunoSEQ multiplex PCR, and TCRdb holds only the in-frame ones, with some missing. The sample comprises about 610,000 clones, over 75% of which are singletons, and 0.0085% to 0.012% rests with the top ten. These data were likewise used in another study, on human thymus T cells.

The clonotype comes from a boy younger than two with a congenital heart defect. Sequencing was performed on thymocytes.

CDR3 amino acids: CASSVGLAGGIYEQYF. The CDR3 nucleotides are TGTGCCAGCAGCGTAGGGCTAGCGGGAGGGATCTACGAGCAGTACTTC. The rearrangement uses TRBV9 and TRBJ2-7; 12 bases align to TRBD2. CDR3 length: 16 residues. Germline CDR1 and CDR2: SGDLS and YYNGEE. Trimming at V came to 0 bases and at J to 3 bases, leaving 4 bases not matched to a gene.